Shown below are 26 T cell receptor beta chains from a single sample sequenced in a study of cytomegalovirus exposure and HLA in healthy donors. Here immunoSEQ multiplex PCR was the method, and the copy in TCRdb shows in-frame clones only, minus some. The table records about 68,000 clones, roughly nine tenths of them present only once. The sample consisted of PBMCs. These receptors all stem from a man in his late teens or twenties in good health and CMV-seronegative.

The chain carries TRBV15 and TRBJ1-5; D ambiguous. The CDR3 loop spans 14 amino acids. V was pared by 0 bases and J by 7 bases, with 10 bases between. CDR1 LNHNV and CDR2 YYDKDF come from the germline V gene (reference sequence). Written as DNA, the CDR3 is TGTGCCACCAGCAGAGACGGGGAGCGGCAGCCCCAGCATTTT. It specifies CATSRDGERQPQHF.

V is TRBV9 and J is TRBJ2-4; 11 bases fit TRBD2. The CDR3 length is 19 residues. J gave up 2 bases and V 0 bases, and 10 bases lay outside the gene matches. Germline-derived CDR1 and CDR2 are SGDLS and YYNGEE. The CDR3 loop is CASSVEVGGTSGTKNIQYF. In nucleotides, the CDR3 is TGTGCCAGCAGCGTAGAAGTGGGGGGGACTAGCGGTACCAAAAACATTCAGTACTTC. Full variable domain (remainder filled in from reference TRBV9 and TRBJ2-4): DSGVTQTPKHLITATGQRVTLRCSPRSGDLSVYWYQQSLDQGLQFLIQYYNGEERAKGNILERFSAQQFPDLHSELNLSSLELGDSALYFCASSVEVGGTSGTKNIQYFGAGTRLSVL.

The rearrangement links TRBV6-1 to TRBJ1-2; D might be TRBD1 (5 bases). Germline loops: CDR1 MNHNS, CDR2 SASEGT. This CDR3 contains 14 residues. The V gene lost 8 bases and the J gene lost 0 bases, with 13 bases spanning the gap. CDR3 in DNA: TGTGCCAGCGCGGGGCAAGAAACTAACTATGGCTACACCTTC. It codes for CASAGQETNYGYTF.

The chain combines TRBV5-1 with TRBJ2-5; TRBD2 matches at 8 bases. Trimming at V came to 3 bases and at J to 5 bases, leaving 12 bases not matched to a gene. CDR1 is SGHRS and CDR2 is YFSETQ in the germline V gene. There are 16 residues in the CDR3. CDR3 coding DNA: TGCGCCAGCAGCTCTACGAGATCGGGGGGGGTCGAGACCCAGTACTTC. Translation gives CASSSTRSGGVETQYF.

The chain is built from TRBV6-6 and TRBJ2-3; TRBD2 is a possible D gene (5 bases). This CDR3 contains 13 residues. Germline V gene data show CDR1 as MNHNY and CDR2 as SVGAGI (reference sequence). Trimming pared 6 bases from V and 3 bases from J, leaving 10 bases between. This chain's CDR3 is CASRTSGTDTQYF. The DNA of the CDR3 is TGTGCCAGCAGAACCAGCGGAACAGATACGCAGTATTTT.

This sequence joins TRBV5-1 and TRBJ2-7; 9 bases map to TRBD2. The germline gives CDR1 SGHRS, CDR2 YFSETQ. J was trimmed by 3 bases and V by 6 bases; bases with no gene match: 10. The CDR3 extends over 15 amino acids. The CDR3 DNA is TGCGCCAGCACTAACTTAGCGGGAGTGATCTACGAGCAGTACTTC. It translates to CASTNLAGVIYEQYF.

This sequence joins TRBV7-9 and TRBJ2-1; 11 bases map to TRBD2. Unmatched junction bases numbered 8, after V lost 6 bases and J lost 1 base. CDR1 is SEHNR and CDR2 is FQNEAQ in the germline V gene (reference sequence). This CDR3 contains 17 residues. The CDR3 DNA follows: TGTGCCAGCAGTTCCCGAATAGCGGGAGGGTCCTACAATGAGCAGTTCTTC. Translation gives CASSSRIAGGSYNEQFF. The variable domain in full, completed from reference TRBV7-9 and TRBJ2-1, reads DTGVSQNPRHKITKRGQNVTFRCDPISEHNRLYWYRQTLGQGPEFLTYFQNEAQLEKSRLLSDRFSAERPKGSFSTLEIQRTEQGDSAMYLCASSSRIAGGSYNEQFFGPGTRLTVL.

This rearrangement joins TRBV30 to TRBJ2-7, with 9 positions matching TRBD1. The germline gives CDR1 GTSNPN, CDR2 SVGIG (reference sequence). CDR3 size: 15 residues. J was trimmed by 9 bases and V by 3 bases; bases with no gene match: 15. CDR3 protein: CAWSEGTGSSTGQYF. As DNA, the CDR3 is TGTGCCTGGAGCGAGGGGACAGGGTCATCGACGGGGCAGTACTTC. Together with reference TRBV30 and TRBJ2-7, the CDR3 gives the full variable domain: SQTIHQWPATLVQPVGSPLSLECTVEGTSNPNLYWYRQAAGRGLQLLFYSVGIGQISSEVPQNLSASRPQDRQFILSSKKLLLSDSGFYLCAWSEGTGSSTGQYFGPGTRLTVT.

The rearrangement links TRBV27 to TRBJ2-1, with TRBD2 identical over 16 bases. The length of the CDR3 is 20 residues. With 6 bases clipped from V and 4 bases from J, the junction kept 15 bases outside the gene matches. Germline V CDR1 and CDR2: MNHEY, SMNVEV (reference sequence). As DNA, the CDR3 is TGTGCCAGCAGGGCTCTCATCCTAGGGACTAGCGGGGGGGTTTACAATGAGCAGTTCTTC. It translates to CASRALILGTSGGVYNEQFF.

The gene calls are TRBV18 and TRBJ2-5, with 7 bases lining up with TRBD2. The CDR3 loop spans 17 amino acids. Germline V gene sequence: CDR1 KGHSH, CDR2 LQKENI. After removal of 6 bases from V and 1 base from J, the junction contained 14 bases not matched to a gene. Here the CDR3 DNA reads TGTGCCAGCTCCCGTGGGAGTCGGAGCGGGATCCAAGAGACCCAGTACTTC. This codes for CASSRGSRSGIQETQYF.

Turning to this clone: In the same sample, other DNA sequences code for this CDR3. The chain links TRBV7-9 to TRBJ2-1; 8 nucleotides line up with TRBD2. CDR3 length equals 16 residues. CDR1 and CDR2 from the germline V gene are SEHNR and FQNEAQ (reference sequence). With V trimmed by 0 bases and J by 2 bases, 3 bases remained unmatched. CDR3 nucleotide sequence: TGTGCCAGCAGCTTAGCGTTAGCGGGAACCTACAATGAGCAGTTCTTC. It encodes CASSLALAGTYNEQFF. The full variable domain, completed using reference TRBV7-9 and TRBJ2-1, is DTGVSQNPRHKITKRGQNVTFRCDPISEHNRLYWYRQTLGQGPEFLTYFQNEAQLEKSRLLSDRFSAERPKGSFSTLEIQRTEQGDSAMYLCASSLALAGTYNEQFFGPGTRLTVL.

The J gene is TRBJ1-4, the V gene TRBV6-6; unclear D gene. Per germline, CDR1 MNHNY and CDR2 SVGAGI (reference sequence). This CDR3 spans 14 amino acids. V was pared by 6 bases and J by 0 bases, with 8 bases between. CDR3 in DNA: TGTGCCAGCAGGATAGAAGCAACTAATGAAAAACTGTTTTTT. Translating gives CASRIEATNEKLFF.

The chain has TRBV10-3 and TRBJ2-2; D ambiguous. Germline CDR1 ENHRY, CDR2 SYGVKD. Between the trimmed V and J ends, which lost 4 bases and 4 bases, there was a span of 16 bases. CDR3 size: 16 residues. The CDR3 sequence: CAISAVPPRGTGELFF. The CDR3 DNA follows: TGTGCCATCAGTGCCGTGCCTCCACGAGGCACCGGGGAGCTGTTTTTT.

The rearrangement uses TRBV7-3 and TRBJ2-3; 9 bases match TRBD2. The V segment lost 0 bases and the J segment 5 bases; nucleotides outside the gene matches: 9. This CDR3 is built from 17 residues. Germline CDR1 reads SGHTA; CDR2 reads FQGTGA. CDR3 in DNA: TGTGCCAGCAGCTTAACGGGGCGGGAGGGCCGAAGAGATACGCAGTATTTT. This codes for CASSLTGREGRRDTQYF.

The chain carries TRBV27 and TRBJ2-1; TRBD2 is a possible D gene (5 bases). Trimming pared 6 bases from V and 0 bases from J, leaving 9 bases between. Germline V gene sequence: CDR1 MNHEY, CDR2 SMNVEV (reference sequence). The CDR3 covers 14 residues. The CDR3 loop is CASRSGSSYNEQFF. DNA of the CDR3: TGTGCCAGCAGAAGCGGAAGCTCCTACAATGAGCAGTTCTTC.

The gene calls are TRBV2 and TRBJ2-7; D is uncertain. V lost 7 bases and J lost 2, with 9 bases in between. This CDR3 comprises 12 residues. Germline V gene data show CDR1 as SNHLY and CDR2 as FYNNEI. For the CDR3, the DNA is TGTGCCAGCAAGGAGCGTCCCTACGAGCAGTACTTC. As protein: CASKERPYEQYF.

The chain has TRBV7-2 and TRBJ2-3; TRBD2 matches 11 bases. V shed 0 bases and J 9 bases; nucleotides not matched to a gene: 11. The CDR3 has 17 residues. Germline CDR1 SGHTA, CDR2 FQGNSA. The CDR3 here is CASSLAVAGGPSRTQYF. CDR3 sequence (DNA): TGTGCCAGCAGCTTAGCGGTAGCGGGAGGGCCCAGTCGGACGCAGTATTTT.

This rearrangement joins TRBV2 to TRBJ2-7; TRBD2 is a possible D gene (6 bases). The germline V gene encodes CDR1 SNHLY and CDR2 FYNNEI. The V gene lost 3 bases and the J gene lost 4 bases, with 10 bases spanning the gap. The CDR3 has 13 residues. CDR3 DNA sequence: TGTGCCAGCAGTGATGGGACTCAATACGAGCAGTACTTC. Protein sequence: CASSDGTQYEQYF.

The sample holds one count of this clone. This chain uses TRBV5-6 with TRBJ2-2, with TRBD2 matching 8 bases. Germline loops: CDR1 SGHDT, CDR2 YYEEEE. V was pared by 2 bases and J by 1 base, with 4 bases of the junction left unmatched. CDR3 length: 16 amino acids. The CDR3, as DNA: TGTGCCAGCAGCTTAGCGCTAGCGGGGAACACCGGGGAGCTGTTTTTT. As protein: CASSLALAGNTGELFF.

The V and J genes are TRBV28 and TRBJ2-7, with TRBD1 matching over 8 bases. J was trimmed by 3 bases and V by 5 bases; bases with no gene match: 9. The CDR3 consists of 15 residues. Germline loops: CDR1 MDHEN, CDR2 SYDVKM. The CDR3 region has the DNA TGTGCCAGCAGTCCAGCAGGGGGCGGGATCTACGAGCAGTACTTC. Translation gives CASSPAGGGIYEQYF.

The chain employs TRBV19 and TRBJ2-1, with D possibly matching TRBD2 (6 bases). This CDR3 is 11 amino acids long. Germline loops: CDR1 LNHDA, CDR2 SQIVND (reference sequence). Trimming pared 4 bases from V and 8 bases from J, leaving 6 bases between. In DNA form, the CDR3 reads TGTGCCAGTAGTAGACTAGATGAGCAGTTCTTC. Protein product: CASSRLDEQFF.

V and J are TRBV7-9 and TRBJ1-1; D unclear. The CDR3 is 12 amino acids. V was cut by 5 bases and J by 8 bases, with 12 bases left in between. Germline V gives CDR1 SEHNR, CDR2 FQNEAQ (reference sequence). CDR3 in amino acids: CASSPGPLEAFF. In DNA, the CDR3 is TGTGCCAGCAGCCCGGGTCCCCTGGAAGCTTTCTTT.

The chain couples TRBV6-6 to TRBJ2-5, with TRBD1 identical over 7 bases. Germline values: CDR1 MNHNY, CDR2 SVGAGI (reference sequence). The CDR3 runs 15 residues. V was pared by 0 bases and J by 5 bases, with 6 bases of the junction left unmatched. The CDR3 region is CASSYSHGTAETQYF. The CDR3 DNA follows: TGTGCCAGCAGTTACTCACACGGGACAGCGGAGACCCAGTACTTC.

The rearrangement uses TRBV28 and TRBJ2-2; a possible D gene is TRBD1 (5 bases). V lost 2 bases to trimming and J lost 6 bases, with 7 bases between them. In germline, CDR1 is MDHEN, CDR2 SYDVKM. This CDR3 spans 13 amino acids. This CDR3 is CASSLGAPGELFF. The DNA for the CDR3 is TGTGCCAGCAGTTTAGGGGCGCCCGGGGAGCTGTTTTTT.

This clone was picked up one time. The J gene is TRBJ1-1, the V gene TRBV19, with D unclear. Trimming took off 3 bases at V and 3 bases at J, with 11 bases between the two ends. The germline V gene encodes CDR1 LNHDA and CDR2 SQIVND (reference sequence). This CDR3 spans 14 amino acids. CDR3 sequence: CASSIQEGYTEAFF. CDR3 sequence (DNA): TGTGCCAGTAGTATTCAGGAGGGCTACACTGAAGCTTTCTTT.

J is TRBJ1-2 and V is TRBV30; 9 bases map to TRBD1. V lost 2 bases to trimming and J lost 6 bases; unmatched junction nucleotides: 4. CDR1 GTSNPN and CDR2 SVGIG come from the germline V gene (reference sequence). This CDR3 has 13 residues. CDR3 protein: CAWSRGQGDGYTF. The CDR3 region has the DNA TGTGCCTGGAGTAGGGGACAGGGCGATGGCTACACCTTC.